These T cell receptor beta chains were read from a single sample in a study of T-cell reconstitution after alpha-beta-depleted transplantation in children. TCRdb recomputed calls from the PCR reads with MiXCR, one row per CDR3 protein. The table shows 25,000 or so distinct CDR3 sequences, with 15% to 20% occurring only once. The material sequenced was PBMCs, mostly from graft donor cells, taken 60 days after TCRalphabeta/CD19-depleted stem cell transplant. All receptors come from a male patient between 2 and 10 years old who had a stem cell transplant for acute lymphoblastic leukemia, so the T cells may come from the graft donor. Each CDR3 is given with its conserved first and last residue. Fields, in order: V gene, J gene, clone size, D gene, CDR3 protein, CDR3 DNA. D genes are given only for firm matches. Clone size, where shown, is once, few, many, or a class for clones that have expanded.

TRBV24-1	TRBJ2-1	NA	NA	CATSDSATDEQFF	TGTGCCACCAGTGATTCGGCCACTGATGAGCAGTTCTTC
TRBV10-3	TRBJ2-5	NA	NA	CAISESKGRETQYF	TGTGCCATCAGTGAGTCGAAGGGGCGGGAGACCCAGTACTTC
TRBV5-1	TRBJ1-2	many	TRBD1	CASSLDSRWGQIDYGYTF	TGCGCCAGCAGCTTGGATAGTCGGTGGGGACAGATTGACTATGGCTACACCTTC
TRBV4-3	TRBJ2-5	many	TRBD2	CASSQVRGGSQETQYF	TGCGCCAGCAGCCAAGTTCGGGGAGGGTCTCAAGAGACCCAGTACTTC
TRBV10-3	TRBJ1-1	few	NA	CAIRSTGLRNTEAFF	TGTGCCATCAGAAGCACAGGGCTTCGGAACACTGAAGCTTTCTTT
TRBV7-2	TRBJ1-2	few	NA	CASSLAGSGGYTF	TGTGCCAGCAGCTTAGCAGGGTCTGGTGGCTACACCTTC
TRBV5-1	TRBJ2-5	NA	TRBD1	CASSYPGQGIETQYF	TGCGCCAGCAGCTATCCGGGACAGGGGATTGAGACCCAGTACTTC
TRBV12-3/TRBV12-4	TRBJ1-2	NA	NA	CASSLAPGAGGGYTF	TGTGCCAGCAGTTTAGCGCCTGGGGCGGGGGGTGGCTACACCTTC
TRBV7-3	TRBJ2-1	NA	NA	CASSPGSYNEQFF	TGTGCCAGCAGCCCCGGATCTTACAATGAGCAGTTCTTC
TRBV6-5	TRBJ1-4	many	NA	CASSYRRGKSEKLFF	TGTGCCAGCAGTTACCGCAGGGGCAAGAGTGAAAAACTGTTTTTT
TRBV29-1	TRBJ2-5	few	TRBD2	CSVPTPGLAGGTQYF	TGCAGCGTTCCGACGCCGGGACTAGCGGGAGGGACCCAGTACTTC
TRBV5-1	TRBJ2-5	NA	NA	CASSLDGAGTQYF	TGCGCCAGCAGCTTGGACGGGGCAGGGACCCAGTACTTC
TRBV6-1	TRBJ2-3	many	TRBD2	CASSEAGGLAASTDTQYF	TGTGCCAGCAGTGAAGCCGGGGGACTAGCGGCTAGCACAGATACGCAGTATTTT
TRBV10-3	TRBJ1-1	many	NA	CAISVQGAEAFF	TGTGCCATCAGTGTGCAAGGGGCTGAAGCTTTCTTT
TRBV7-2	TRBJ1-1	NA	NA	CASSLAAGDTEAFF	TGTGCCAGCAGCTTAGCGGCAGGGGACACTGAAGCTTTCTTT
TRBV2	TRBJ1-1	NA	NA	CASRIRAATEAFF	TGTGCCAGCAGAATAAGGGCGGCCACTGAAGCTTTCTTT
TRBV14	TRBJ2-3	few	TRBD2	CASRLLAGDSTDTQYF	TGTGCCAGCAGACTACTAGCGGGGGATAGCACAGATACGCAGTATTTT
TRBV6-5	TRBJ1-2	many	TRBD1	CASTDRQGGGYTF	TGTGCCAGCACCGACCGACAGGGAGGAGGCTACACCTTC
TRBV27	TRBJ2-1	few	TRBD2	CASSLFRTSGREHNEQFF	TGTGCCAGCAGTTTATTCCGGACTAGCGGGCGTGAGCACAATGAGCAGTTCTTC
TRBV18	TRBJ2-7	few	NA	CASSPGGAGDYEQYF	TGTGCCAGCTCACCCGGGGGAGCGGGCGACTACGAGCAGTACTTC
TRBV20-1	TRBJ2-1	many	TRBD1	CSARQATGGPYNEQFF	TGCAGTGCTAGGCAAGCGACAGGGGGCCCCTACAATGAGCAGTTCTTC
TRBV6-2/TRBV6-3	TRBJ2-7	few	TRBD2	CASSSRGGEYF	TGTGCCAGCAGCTCAAGGGGAGGGGAGTACTTC
TRBV2	TRBJ1-5	few	NA	CASGDLNQPQHF	TGTGCCAGCGGCGATCTCAATCAGCCCCAGCATTTT
TRBV7-2	TRBJ1-2	many	NA	CASSPGTGQNYGYTF	TGTGCCAGCAGCCCAGGGACTGGCCAAAACTATGGCTACACCTTC
TRBV20-1	TRBJ1-2	NA	NA	CSASQNYGYTF	TGCAGTGCTAGCCAGAACTATGGCTACACCTTC
TRBV6-5	TRBJ1-6	many	NA	CASSYSGGWANSPLHF	TGTGCCAGCAGTTACTCGGGGGGATGGGCAAATTCACCCCTCCACTTT
TRBV7-2	TRBJ1-1	NA	TRBD1	CASSLGDRGSGEAFF	TGTGCCAGCAGCTTAGGGGACAGAGGGAGCGGTGAAGCTTTCTTT
TRBV28	TRBJ2-7	many	NA	CASSLGEIRFGEQYF	TGTGCCAGCAGTTTGGGAGAAATCCGGTTTGGCGAGCAGTACTTC
TRBV19	TRBJ2-7	few	NA	CASRDTKSPYEQYF	TGTGCCAGTAGGGACACTAAGTCCCCCTACGAGCAGTACTTC
TRBV7-2	TRBJ2-4	many	NA	CASSLLGQNIQYF	TGTGCCAGCAGCTTATTGGGTCAAAACATTCAGTACTTC
TRBV5-5	TRBJ2-2	many	TRBD2	CASSSIAGVNTGELFF	TGTGCCAGCAGCTCTATAGCGGGAGTGAACACCGGGGAGCTGTTTTTT
TRBV3-1	TRBJ1-6	NA	TRBD1	CASSQDAGGNSPLHF	TGTGCCAGCAGCCAAGATGCAGGGGGGAATTCACCCCTCCACTTT
TRBV3-1	TRBJ2-1	NA	TRBD2	CATSKDSGGYNEQFF	TGTGCCACCAGCAAAGATAGCGGGGGTTACAATGAGCAGTTCTTC
TRBV6-5	TRBJ2-3	few	NA	CASSYYHTQYF	TGTGCCAGCAGTTACTACCATACGCAGTATTTT
TRBV27	TRBJ1-2	NA	NA	CASSPITEGFYYGYTF	TGTGCCAGCAGTCCGATAACCGAGGGTTTCTACTATGGCTACACCTTC
TRBV7-2	TRBJ2-7	many	NA	CASSLKQGYEQYF	TGTGCCAGCAGCTTAAAACAGGGCTACGAGCAGTACTTC
TRBV20-1	TRBJ2-7	many	NA	CSARDPASGSPYEQYF	TGCAGTGCTAGAGATCCTGCAAGCGGCAGTCCCTACGAGCAGTACTTC
TRBV7-2	TRBJ2-1	many	TRBD2	CASSLQRGALSYNEQFF	TGTGCCAGCAGCTTACAGCGGGGAGCCCTCTCCTACAATGAGCAGTTCTTC
TRBV5-4	TRBJ1-5	many	NA	CASSYQNQPQHF	TGTGCCAGCAGCTATCAAAATCAGCCCCAGCATTTT
TRBV6-2/TRBV6-3	TRBJ2-7	few	NA	CASRAIGAEDSYEQYF	TGTGCCAGCCGCGCGATTGGGGCAGAGGACTCCTACGAGCAGTACTTC
TRBV18	TRBJ2-7	many	NA	CASSPQGSEQYF	TGTGCCAGCTCACCACAGGGAAGCGAGCAGTACTTC
TRBV21-1	TRBJ2-3	NA	NA	CASSKEREGTDTQYF	TGTGCCAGCAGCAAAGAGCGGGAGGGCACAGATACGCAGTATTTT
TRBV28	TRBJ2-5	few	TRBD2	CASSFPPGGVQETQYF	TGTGCCAGCAGTTTCCCCCCCGGGGGGGTCCAAGAGACCCAGTACTTC
TRBV21-1	TRBJ2-3	NA	NA	CASSRASSTDTQYF	TGTGCCAGCAGCAGAGCTAGCTCCACAGATACGCAGTATTTT
TRBV6-2/TRBV6-3	TRBJ1-2	few	NA	CASSYSGRLPYGYTF	TGTGCCAGCAGTTACTCGGGACGGCTTCCCTATGGCTACACCTTC
TRBV5-1	TRBJ2-7	NA	NA	CASSYYEQYF	TGCGCCAGCAGCTACTACGAGCAGTACTTC
TRBV20-1	TRBJ2-1	medium-sized	NA	CSARDLNDEQFF	TGCAGTGCTAGAGATCTGAATGATGAGCAGTTCTTC
TRBV20-1	TRBJ2-7	many	NA	CSAREHWKTYEQYF	TGCAGTGCTAGAGAGCATTGGAAAACCTACGAGCAGTACTTC
TRBV7-2	TRBJ2-5	few	NA	CASSLAALMLETQYF	TGTGCCAGCAGCTTAGCGGCCCTTATGTTGGAGACCCAGTACTTC
TRBV9	TRBJ2-3	NA	NA	CASSVGQGGNTQYF	TGTGCCAGCAGCGTAGGGCAGGGAGGAAATACGCAGTATTTT
TRBV18	TRBJ1-5	NA	NA	CASSPVRQDQPQHF	TGTGCCAGCTCACCTGTCAGACAGGATCAGCCCCAGCATTTT
TRBV6-5	TRBJ2-3	few	TRBD2	CASTERTSPDTQYF	TGTGCCAGCACCGAAAGGACTAGCCCAGATACGCAGTATTTT
TRBV20-1	TRBJ2-2	many	NA	CSARDQRNTGELFF	TGCAGTGCTAGAGATCAGCGGAACACCGGGGAGCTGTTTTTT
TRBV3-1	TRBJ1-2	NA	NA	CASSHENTPLNGYTF	TGTGCCAGCAGCCATGAGAACACTCCACTTAATGGCTACACCTTC